These 16 T cell receptor beta chains originate from one sample sequenced in a study of cytomegalovirus exposure and HLA in healthy donors. The primer mix had 60 Vbeta and 13 Jbeta primers. Assay used: immunoSEQ multiplex PCR; TCRdb lists only in-frame clones, some missing. The sample holds about 62,000 clones. Sequencing was carried out using PBMCs. These receptors were taken from a man aged 25-45 years in good health and CMV-seropositive.

The V call is TRBV13, the J call TRBJ1-1; 9 nucleotides align to TRBD1. The V and J ends lost 8 bases and 4 bases, in that order; junction bases with no gene match: 8. CDR1 is PRHDT, CDR2 FYEKMQ, per germline (reference sequence). This CDR3 has 14 amino acids. The chain's CDR3 is CASGLQGARTEAFF. The CDR3 region has the DNA TGTGCCAGCGGCCTACAGGGGGCTCGCACTGAAGCTTTCTTT.

The chain joins TRBV7-9 to TRBJ1-2; 9 bases fit TRBD1. The CDR3 covers 13 residues. Trimming removed 4 bases from V and 7 bases from J; junction bases left unmatched: 4. CDR1 and CDR2 from the germline V gene are SEHNR and FQNEAQ (reference sequence). CDR3 nucleotide sequence: TGTGCCAGCAGCTGGACAGGGGAAGGTGGCTACACCTTC. Translation: CASSWTGEGGYTF.

V and J are TRBV7-9 and TRBJ2-7; 9 bases align to TRBD1. The CDR3 has 17 residues. Germline V gives CDR1 SEHNR, CDR2 FQNEAQ (reference sequence). V dropped 5 bases and J dropped 7; count of bases not matched to a gene: 18. This chain's CDR3 is CASSPRTGQGLSGEQYF. The DNA for the CDR3 is TGTGCCAGCAGCCCTAGGACGGGACAGGGTCTGAGTGGAGAGCAGTACTTC.

The chain carries TRBV23-1 and TRBJ2-1; 10 bases align to TRBD2. TRBV23-1 is assigned to the ORF class and has an uncertain function. Trimming took 0 bases from V and 6 from J; bases not matched to a gene: 11. This CDR3 has 18 amino acids. In DNA, the CDR3 is TGCGCCAGCAGTCAATCCAGCAGCGGGAGGGCCATTTTCAATGAGCAGTTCTTC. Amino acid sequence: CASSQSSSGRAIFNEQFF.

CDR3 region: CASSQGGAQQYF. As DNA, the CDR3 is TGTGCCAGCAGCCAAGGTGGGGCCCAGCAGTACTTC. The rearrangement links TRBV14 to TRBJ2-7; TRBD1 might be the D (5 bases). V dropped 1 base and J dropped 8 bases, with 9 bases sitting between them. Germline CDR1 and CDR2: SGHDN and FVKESK. The CDR3 consists of 12 residues.

The chain employs TRBV6-5 and TRBJ1-1, with 8 bases that match TRBD1. V shed 2 bases, J shed 7 bases, and the junction held 0 bases outside the gene matches. This CDR3 region has 12 residues. CDR1 MNHEY and CDR2 SVGAGI come from the germline V gene. CDR3 in DNA: TGTGCCAGCAGTTACGGACAGGGTGAAGCTTTCTTT. Residues: CASSYGQGEAFF.

The chain employs TRBV25-1 and TRBJ1-5; D is unclear. Trimming took 4 bases from V and 0 from J, leaving 7 bases between them. Germline values: CDR1 MGHDK, CDR2 SYGVNS. CDR3 length equals 14 residues. For the CDR3, the DNA is TGTGCCAGCAGTGCTCAGAATAGCAATCAGCCCCAGCATTTT. Translating gives CASSAQNSNQPQHF.

The V gene is TRBV7-2, the J gene TRBJ2-7; 10 bases are a match to TRBD1. The CDR3 is 13 residues long. Germline CDR1 is SGHTA and CDR2 is FQGNSA. The V gene end was trimmed by 6 bases and the J gene end by 10 bases; junction bases not matched to a gene: 9. CDR3 sequence: CASRAYDRGPQYF. The CDR3 bases are TGTGCCAGCAGGGCCTATGACAGGGGGCCTCAGTACTTC.

This chain links TRBV11-3 with TRBJ1-1, with a tentative D call TRBD1 (6 bases). The ends were cut back, 6 bases at V and 7 bases at J, with 24 bases in the middle. CDR1 SGHNT and CDR2 YENEEA come from the germline V gene. CDR3 length equals 16 residues. CDR3 sequence (DNA): TGTGCCAGCAGTCCACTCGCCGTAGGACAGAGCCTTGAAGCTTTCTTT. It encodes CASSPLAVGQSLEAFF.

CDR3 bases: TGTGCCAGTAGTATAGGACTAGCGGGAGGAAACGAGCAGTACTTC. Its protein product is CASSIGLAGGNEQYF. The chain uses TRBV19 and TRBJ2-7; 13 bases align to TRBD2. The CDR3 is 15 residues long. V lost 1 base, J lost 5 bases, and 2 bases stayed unmatched. The germline CDR1 and CDR2 sequences are LNHDA and SQIVND (reference sequence). Variable domain in full (rest from reference TRBV19 and TRBJ2-7): DGGITQSPKYLFRKEGQNVTLSCEQNLNHDAMYWYRQDPGQGLRLIYYSQIVNDFQKGDIAEGYSVSREKKESFPLTVTSAQKNPTAFYLCASSIGLAGGNEQYFGPGTRLTVT.

CDR3 DNA: TGTGCCAGCAGTTCCCGGACAGGGGAAAGGGGCTACACCTTC. It is translated as CASSSRTGERGYTF. The rearrangement uses TRBV6-6 and TRBJ1-2, with 9 bases lining up with TRBD1. V lost 4 bases and J lost 8; bases outside the gene matches: 8. CDR3 length equals 14 residues. Germline CDR1 and CDR2: MNHNY and SVGAGI (reference sequence).

This chain uses TRBV11-3 with TRBJ2-1, with 10 bases matching TRBD2. The CDR3 runs 18 residues. The V gene's germline CDR1 is SGHNT and CDR2 YENEEA. V gave up 1 base and J gave up 0 bases; unmatched junction bases: 6. The CDR3 nucleotides read TGTGCCAGCAGCTTAGCAATAGCGGGAGGTTCCTCCTACAATGAGCAGTTCTTC. Its translation: CASSLAIAGGSSYNEQFF.

The chain is built from TRBV30 and TRBJ2-7; TRBD1 matches 9 bases. J gave up 3 bases and V 3 bases, and 3 bases lay outside the gene matches. The germline V gene has CDR1 GTSNPN and CDR2 SVGIG (reference sequence). The CDR3 runs 13 residues. The CDR3 loop is CAWSRTGDYEQYF. DNA for the CDR3: TGTGCCTGGAGCCGGACAGGGGACTACGAGCAGTACTTC.

This chain links TRBV30 with TRBJ2-1; 11 nucleotides align to TRBD1. V was pared by 2 bases and J by 8 bases, with 11 bases of the junction left unmatched. In germline, CDR1 is GTSNPN, CDR2 SVGIG (reference sequence). CDR3 length equals 16 residues. This CDR3 is CAWSLTPGQGGDEQFF. The CDR3 DNA reads as TGTGCCTGGAGTCTGACCCCGGGACAGGGGGGCGATGAGCAGTTCTTC.

The rearrangement joins TRBV4-2 to TRBJ1-4; weak D call: TRBD1 (6 bases). V shed 3 bases and J shed 8 bases, with 19 bases lying between them. Germline-derived CDR1 and CDR2 are LGHNA and YNFKEQ. The CDR3 is made up of 16 amino acids. CDR3 nucleotide sequence: TGTGCCAGCAGCCATCCCGGGACACCAGGAGCCGAAAAACTGTTTTTT. Protein: CASSHPGTPGAEKLFF.

The CDR3, as DNA: TGTGCCAGCAGCGTAGCTGGGGGGGCCTTATACGAGCAGTACTTC. It specifies CASSVAGGALYEQYF. The V gene is TRBV9, the J gene TRBJ2-7, with D perhaps TRBD2 (7 bases). This CDR3 has 15 amino acids. V gave up 0 bases and J gave up 4 bases, with 14 bases separating them. Germline V gene data show CDR1 as SGDLS and CDR2 as YYNGEE.